The next 20 T cell receptor beta chains were all read from a single sample in a study of shared clonotypes between healthy human individuals. The method was immunoSEQ multiplex PCR; TCRdb's version includes in-frame clones alone and lacks a portion of them. The repertoire includes about 2.3 million clones, approximately 95% of them detected once, and under 0.45% sits in the top ten. Sequencing input: naive CD4+ T cells from PBMCs. Stated subset: CD45RA+ positively selected. The receptors were sampled from a man in his late teens or twenties in good health. Some clones in this sample may be carry-over from other donors' samples.

The chain recombines TRBV28 with TRBJ2-1, with 8 bases identical to TRBD2. This CDR3 region has 15 residues. CDR1 is MDHEN and CDR2 is SYDVKM in the germline V gene. J was trimmed by 9 bases and V by 8 bases; bases with no gene match: 15. The CDR3 bases are TGTGCCAGCCTAGAATTAGCGGGATTAGCGAGTGAGCAGTTCTTC. Amino acid sequence: CASLELAGLASEQFF.

J is TRBJ2-2 and V is TRBV7-9; the D gene is possibly TRBD1 (6 bases). The CDR3 is 15 amino acids. Trimming cost V 5 bases and J 1 base, with 11 bases left between them. Germline values: CDR1 SEHNR, CDR2 FQNEAQ (reference sequence). CDR3 region: CASSPYRENTGELFF. CDR3 nucleotides: TGTGCCAGCAGCCCTTACAGGGAGAACACCGGGGAGCTGTTTTTT. The whole variable domain, filled in from reference TRBV7-9 and TRBJ2-2, reads DTGVSQNPRHKITKRGQNVTFRCDPISEHNRLYWYRQTLGQGPEFLTYFQNEAQLEKSRLLSDRFSAERPKGSFSTLEIQRTEQGDSAMYLCASSPYRENTGELFFGEGSRLTVL.

The gene calls are TRBV30 and TRBJ1-6; no definite D call. V was clipped by 4 bases and J by 9 bases, with 16 bases between them. Germline V CDR1 and CDR2: GTSNPN, SVGIG (reference sequence). This CDR3 has 14 amino acids. In nucleotides, the CDR3 is TGTGCCTGGACCAGACCTTACTCGGGTTCACCCCTCCACTTT. Encoded protein: CAWTRPYSGSPLHF. The whole variable domain, filled in from reference TRBV30 and TRBJ1-6, reads SQTIHQWPATLVQPVGSPLSLECTVEGTSNPNLYWYRQAAGRGLQLLFYSVGIGQISSEVPQNLSASRPQDRQFILSSKKLLLSDSGFYLCAWTRPYSGSPLHFGNGTRLTVT.

V usage is TRBV7-2 and J usage is TRBJ1-5, with 8 bases fitting TRBD1. The V gene end was trimmed by 4 bases and the J gene end by 2 bases; junction bases not matched to a gene: 4. Germline V gives CDR1 SGHTA, CDR2 FQGNSA. The CDR3 contains 15 residues. CDR3 loop: CASSSQGVRNQPQHF. Written as DNA, the CDR3 is TGTGCCAGCAGCTCACAGGGGGTTCGCAATCAGCCCCAGCATTTT.

V is TRBV7-2 and J is TRBJ2-5; 7 nucleotides agree with TRBD2. CDR1 and CDR2 (germline): SGHTA, FQGNSA. V was pared by 2 bases and J by 5 bases, with 2 bases of the junction left unmatched. CDR3 length: 13 amino acids. The CDR3 sequence: CASSLWGGETQYF. CDR3 coding DNA: TGTGCCAGCAGCTTATGGGGAGGGGAGACCCAGTACTTC. Full variable domain (remainder filled in from reference TRBV7-2 and TRBJ2-5): GAGVSQSPSNKVTEKGKDVELRCDPISGHTALYWYRQSLGQGLEFLIYFQGNSAPDKSGLPSDRFSAERTGGSVSTLTIQRTQQEDSAVYLCASSLWGGETQYFGPGTRLLVL.

The CDR3 spells CASSESRGFNEKLFF. DNA for the CDR3: TGTGCCAGCAGTGAATCCCGGGGGTTTAATGAAAAACTGTTTTTT. The rearrangement joins TRBV25-1 to TRBJ1-4; possibly TRBD1 for D (5 bases). V was shortened by 1 base and J by 4 bases, with 10 bases between the two germline ends. Germline loops: CDR1 MGHDK, CDR2 SYGVNS. The CDR3 is 15 residues long.

The genes are TRBV10-3 and TRBJ2-2, with a weak D call TRBD2 (6 bases). Per the germline V gene, CDR1 is ENHRY and CDR2 is SYGVKD. The V end was cut by 7 bases, the J end by 8 bases, with 17 bases between. The CDR3 runs to 14 residues. The CDR3 region has the DNA TGTGCCATCATTGACGGGTTGGGGACTGGGGAGCTGTTTTTT. Translated, it gives CAIIDGLGTGELFF.

The V call is TRBV6-1, the J call TRBJ2-3, with TRBD2 matching over 8 bases. Per the germline V gene, CDR1 is MNHNS and CDR2 is SASEGT. V dropped 2 bases and J dropped 1; count of bases not matched to a gene: 5. CDR3 length: 16 residues. CDR3 coding DNA: TGTGCCAGCAGTGAACCGACTAGCGCTGGCACAGATACGCAGTATTTT. Translated, it gives CASSEPTSAGTDTQYF.

The chain carries TRBV6-5 and TRBJ2-3; 7 bases line up with TRBD1. J gave up 0 bases and V 4 bases, and 7 bases lay outside the gene matches. The germline V gene has CDR1 MNHEY and CDR2 SVGAGI. The CDR3 is 16 residues long. CDR3 coding DNA: TGTGCCAGCAGTTGCCTTTGGGACAGAAGCACAGATACGCAGTATTTT. It translates to CASSCLWDRSTDTQYF.

This chain connects TRBV7-8 to TRBJ1-1, with 8 bases aligning to TRBD1. The CDR3 has 15 residues. V was pared by 1 base and J by 4 bases, with 5 bases of the junction left unmatched. From germline, CDR1 is SGHVS and CDR2 FQNEAQ. CDR3 amino acids: CASSLDRTGTTEAFF. The CDR3 bases are TGTGCCAGCAGCTTAGATCGGACAGGGACCACTGAAGCTTTCTTT.

J is TRBJ2-3 and V is TRBV9; D is undetermined. V was pared by 1 base and J by 5 bases, with 8 bases between. Germline CDR1 reads SGDLS; CDR2 reads YYNGEE. The CDR3 covers 13 residues. The CDR3 region is CASSVYVRDTQYF. In nucleotides, the CDR3 is TGTGCCAGCAGCGTATATGTGCGAGATACGCAGTATTTT.

This chain uses TRBV5-1 with TRBJ2-3; TRBD1 aligns across 7 bases. The CDR3 length is 15 residues. V was clipped by 2 bases and J by 1 base; unmatched bases: 4. The V gene's germline CDR1 is SGHRS and CDR2 YFSETQ. CDR3 bases: TGCGCCAGCAGCTTCAGGGGGTCGGGCACAGATACGCAGTATTTT. It is translated as CASSFRGSGTDTQYF.

The rearrangement uses TRBV28 and TRBJ1-2, with 9 nucleotides matching TRBD1. Germline trimming cut 6 bases from V and 7 bases from J; bases unmatched to any gene: 9. CDR3 length: 14 amino acids. Per the germline V gene, CDR1 is MDHEN and CDR2 is SYDVKM. The chain's CDR3 is CASREGQGGSGYTF. The CDR3 DNA reads TGTGCCAGCAGGGAGGGACAGGGAGGATCTGGCTACACCTTC.

The V gene is TRBV6-6, the J gene TRBJ2-1; 7 bases are a match to TRBD2. CDR3 length: 13 amino acids. Germline CDR1 MNHNY, CDR2 SVGAGI (reference sequence). The junction had 7 bases not matched to a gene; V was cut back by 6 bases and J by 8 bases. The CDR3 region has the DNA TGTGCCAGCAGGGGCCCGGGAGGCTATGAGCAGTTCTTC. This sequence encodes CASRGPGGYEQFF.

The chain employs TRBV2 and TRBJ2-2, with a tentative D call TRBD1 (6 bases). Trimming took 6 bases from V and 6 from J, leaving 11 bases between them. Looked up from germline, CDR1 is SNHLY and CDR2 is FYNNEI. There are 13 residues in the CDR3. The CDR3, as DNA: TGTGCCAGCAGGATTGAGGGGGCCGGGGAGCTGTTTTTT. It yields the protein CASRIEGAGELFF.

V gene TRBV7-2 combines with J gene TRBJ2-5; possible D gene TRBD1, 6 bases. The CDR3 covers 14 residues. The germline V and J ends were trimmed by 5 bases and 5 bases, with 15 bases remaining between them. The germline gives CDR1 SGHTA, CDR2 FQGNSA. CDR3 sequence reads: CASSVGGAQETQYF. CDR3 sequence (DNA): TGTGCCAGCAGCGTTGGGGGCGCACAGGAGACCCAGTACTTC.

J is TRBJ2-3 and V is TRBV5-4, with D possibly TRBD2 on 6 matching bases. Germline CDR1 SGHNT, CDR2 YYREEE (reference sequence). The CDR3 spans 14 residues. V gave up 3 bases and J gave up 10 bases, with 18 bases separating them. The CDR3 region is CASSSFRLGEAQYF. The CDR3 DNA reads TGTGCCAGCAGCTCCTTCCGACTAGGGGAGGCGCAGTATTTT.

A single count supports this clone. The chain recombines TRBV7-2 with TRBJ2-1; D is perhaps TRBD1 or TRBD2 (5 bases each). Trimming cost V 4 bases and J 6 bases, with 13 bases left between them. Germline V gene data show CDR1 as SGHTA and CDR2 as FQGNSA. The CDR3 sequence is 14 residues long. The CDR3 DNA follows: TGTGCCAGCAGCTCCGAGGGGCGGGCCAATGAGCAGTTCTTC. This codes for CASSSEGRANEQFF.

The V call is TRBV27, the J call TRBJ2-2; D is unclear. The germline gives CDR1 MNHEY, CDR2 SMNVEV (reference sequence). The CDR3 totals 15 residues. The ends were cut back, 5 bases at V and 3 bases at J, with 13 bases in the middle. The CDR3 DNA follows: TGTGCCAGCAGTGAAAGCGCGACCCACACCGGGGAGCTGTTTTTT. It encodes CASSESATHTGELFF.

The chain links TRBV28 to TRBJ2-3; 11 bases match TRBD2. CDR1 is MDHEN, CDR2 SYDVKM, per germline. V was clipped by 7 bases and J by 6 bases; unmatched bases: 9. CDR3 length: 15 amino acids. In DNA, the CDR3 is TGTGCCAGCACCGGGACTAGCGGTGAATCGGATACGCAGTATTTT. This encodes CASTGTSGESDTQYF.